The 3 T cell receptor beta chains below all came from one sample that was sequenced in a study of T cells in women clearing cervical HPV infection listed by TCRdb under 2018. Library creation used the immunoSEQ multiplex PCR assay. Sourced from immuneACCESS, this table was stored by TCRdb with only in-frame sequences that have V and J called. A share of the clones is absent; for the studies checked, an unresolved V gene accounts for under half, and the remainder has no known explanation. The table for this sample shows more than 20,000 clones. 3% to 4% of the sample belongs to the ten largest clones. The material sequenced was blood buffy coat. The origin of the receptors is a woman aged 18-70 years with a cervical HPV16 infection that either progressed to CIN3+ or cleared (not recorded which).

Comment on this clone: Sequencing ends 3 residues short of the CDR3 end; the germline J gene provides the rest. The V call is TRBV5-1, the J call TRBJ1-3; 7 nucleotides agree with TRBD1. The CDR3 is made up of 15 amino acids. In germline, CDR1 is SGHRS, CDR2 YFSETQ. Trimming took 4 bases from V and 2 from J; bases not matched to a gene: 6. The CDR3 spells CASSGSGGPGNTIYF. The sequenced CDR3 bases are TGCGCCAGCAGCGGGTCAGGGGGACCTGGAAACACC.

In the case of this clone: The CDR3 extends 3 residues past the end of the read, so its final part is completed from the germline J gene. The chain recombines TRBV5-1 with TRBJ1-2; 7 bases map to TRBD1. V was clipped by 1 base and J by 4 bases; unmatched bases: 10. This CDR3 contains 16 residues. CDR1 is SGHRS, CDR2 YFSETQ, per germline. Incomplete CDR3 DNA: TGCGCCAGCAGCTTGAAGCCCCGGGACAGCCCCTATGGC. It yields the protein CASSLKPRDSPYG. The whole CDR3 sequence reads CASSLKPRDSPYGYTF.

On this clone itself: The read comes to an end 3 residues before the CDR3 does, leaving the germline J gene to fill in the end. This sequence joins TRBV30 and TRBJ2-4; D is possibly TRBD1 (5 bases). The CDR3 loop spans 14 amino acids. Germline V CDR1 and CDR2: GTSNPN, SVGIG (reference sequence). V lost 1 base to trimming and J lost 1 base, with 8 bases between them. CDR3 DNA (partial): TGTGCCTGGAGTGAGCGACAGGCCAAAAACATT. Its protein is CAWSERQAKNI. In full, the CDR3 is CAWSERQAKNIQYF.